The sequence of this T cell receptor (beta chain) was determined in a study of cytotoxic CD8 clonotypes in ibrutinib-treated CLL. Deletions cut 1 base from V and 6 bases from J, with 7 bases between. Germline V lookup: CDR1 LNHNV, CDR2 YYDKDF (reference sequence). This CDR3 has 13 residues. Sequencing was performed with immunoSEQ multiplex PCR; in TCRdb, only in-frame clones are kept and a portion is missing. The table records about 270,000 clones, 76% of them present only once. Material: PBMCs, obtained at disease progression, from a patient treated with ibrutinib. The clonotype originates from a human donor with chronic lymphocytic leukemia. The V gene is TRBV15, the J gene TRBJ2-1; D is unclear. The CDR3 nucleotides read TGTGCCACCAGCAGAGTCGGCCGCAATGAGCAGTTCTTC. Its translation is CATSRVGRNEQFF.